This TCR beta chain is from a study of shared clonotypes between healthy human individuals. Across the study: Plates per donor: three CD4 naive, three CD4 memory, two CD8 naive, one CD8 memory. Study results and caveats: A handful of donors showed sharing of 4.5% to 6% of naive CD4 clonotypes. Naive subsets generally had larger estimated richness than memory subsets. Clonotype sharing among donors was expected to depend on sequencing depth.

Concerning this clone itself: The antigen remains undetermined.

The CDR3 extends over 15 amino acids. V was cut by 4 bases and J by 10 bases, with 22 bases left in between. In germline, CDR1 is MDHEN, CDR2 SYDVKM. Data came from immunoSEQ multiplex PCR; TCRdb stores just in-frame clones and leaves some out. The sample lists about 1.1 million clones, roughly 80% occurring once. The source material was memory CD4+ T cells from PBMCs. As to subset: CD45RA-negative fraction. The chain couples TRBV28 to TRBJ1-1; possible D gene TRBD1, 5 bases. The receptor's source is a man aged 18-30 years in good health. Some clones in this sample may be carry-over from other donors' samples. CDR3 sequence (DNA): TGTGCCAGCAGTTCAAGGCCACGTGTGGGGGGAAGAGCTTTCTTT. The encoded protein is CASSSRPRVGGRAFF.